These 26 T cell receptor beta chains originate from one sample sequenced in a study of cytomegalovirus exposure and HLA in healthy donors. Data came from immunoSEQ multiplex PCR; TCRdb stores just in-frame clones and leaves some out. The table lists about 150,000 clones, about 91% of them singletons. Input material: PBMCs. All receptors derive from a man between 18 and 35 years old in good health and CMV-seropositive.

This clone was counted between two and nine times. CDR3 region: CASSYGQGNQPQHF. CDR3 coding DNA: TGTGCCAGCAGCTACGGACAGGGCAATCAGCCCCAGCATTTT. The chain combines TRBV9 with TRBJ1-5; TRBD1 matches at 7 bases. This CDR3 has 14 residues. V lost 4 bases and J lost 2; bases outside the gene matches: 3. Germline-derived CDR1 and CDR2 are SGDLS and YYNGEE.

The rearrangement links TRBV11-2 to TRBJ1-1; 7 nucleotides line up with TRBD1. The CDR3 is 13 residues long. The ends lost 1 base at V and 4 bases at J; junction bases unmatched: 0. Germline CDR1 SGHAT, CDR2 FQNNGV. CDR3 protein: CASSLAGGTEAFF. The CDR3 nucleotides read TGTGCCAGCAGCTTAGCAGGGGGCACTGAAGCTTTCTTT. The full variable domain, its missing parts supplied by reference TRBV11-2 and TRBJ1-1, is EAGVAQSPRYKIIEKRQSVAFWCNPISGHATLYWYQQILGQGPKLLIQFQNNGVVDDSQLPKDRFSAERLKGVDSTLKIQPAKLEDSAVYLCASSLAGGTEAFFGQGTRLTVV.

V usage is TRBV7-9 and J usage is TRBJ1-5; D is unresolved. The CDR3 loop spans 12 amino acids. Germline loops: CDR1 SEHNR, CDR2 FQNEAQ (reference sequence). Trimming stripped 5 bases from V and 6 bases from J, with 8 bases between. Written as DNA, the CDR3 is TGTGCCAGCAGCCAAGGGAGTCAGCCCCAGCATTTT. This sequence encodes CASSQGSQPQHF. The full variable domain, rest sourced from reference TRBV7-9 and TRBJ1-5, is DTGVSQNPRHKITKRGQNVTFRCDPISEHNRLYWYRQTLGQGPEFLTYFQNEAQLEKSRLLSDRFSAERPKGSFSTLEIQRTEQGDSAMYLCASSQGSQPQHFGDGTRLSIL.

The rearrangement links TRBV27 to TRBJ2-3; TRBD1 agrees at 8 bases. J was trimmed by 2 bases and V by 2 bases; bases with no gene match: 6. CDR3 size: 16 residues. Germline lookup yields CDR1 MNHEY and CDR2 SMNVEV (reference sequence). The CDR3 DNA sequence: TGTGCCAGCAGTTTAGTTCAGGGGGCCGCCACAGATACGCAGTATTTT. The encoded protein is CASSLVQGAATDTQYF.

The V gene is TRBV5-1, the J gene TRBJ2-7, with D perhaps TRBD2 (5 bases). Per germline, CDR1 SGHRS and CDR2 YFSETQ. Trimming cost V 0 bases and J 5 bases, with 15 bases left between them. The CDR3 runs 15 residues. The DNA of the CDR3 is TGCGCCAGCAGCTTGGTTGGAGGTAGGAGCGACGAGCAGTACTTC. Translated, it gives CASSLVGGRSDEQYF.

The chain combines TRBV15 with TRBJ2-3, with 8 bases lining up with TRBD2. Germline V gene lookup returns CDR1 LNHNV and CDR2 YYDKDF (reference sequence). The CDR3 is 15 residues long. After removal of 5 bases from V and 3 bases from J, the junction contained 7 bases not matched to a gene. The CDR3: CATSGSGSGTDTQYF. The CDR3 region has the DNA TGTGCCACCAGCGGCAGCGGGAGTGGGACAGATACGCAGTATTTT.

The chain couples TRBV6-6 to TRBJ2-3; possible D gene TRBD2, 6 bases. Trimming removed 6 bases from V and 0 bases from J, with 10 bases in between. The CDR3 has 14 residues. Germline assignment: CDR1 MNHNY and CDR2 SVGAGI (reference sequence). The chain's CDR3 is CASRRGDSTDTQYF. CDR3 DNA sequence: TGTGCCAGCAGGCGGGGAGATAGCACAGATACGCAGTATTTT.

The chain combines TRBV28 with TRBJ1-1; D perhaps matches TRBD1 (6 bases). V shed 5 bases and J shed 4 bases, with 23 bases lying between them. The CDR3 is made up of 17 amino acids. CDR1 MDHEN and CDR2 SYDVKM come from the germline V gene. CDR3 amino acids: CASSPLLRGARGTEAFF. In DNA, the CDR3 is TGTGCCAGCAGTCCCCTCCTTCGGGGGGCGAGGGGCACTGAAGCTTTCTTT.

This rearrangement joins TRBV4-1 to TRBJ2-1; a weak D match, TRBD2 (5 bases). The CDR3 is 16 amino acids. The germline V and J ends were trimmed by 4 bases and 8 bases, with 21 bases remaining between them. CDR1 is MGHRA, CDR2 YSYEKL, per germline. As DNA, the CDR3 is TGCGCCAGCAGCCCCGAGAGAGGACTTGGCGGATATGAGCAGTTCTTC. This codes for CASSPERGLGGYEQFF.

The gene calls are TRBV7-2 and TRBJ1-2; D not resolved. V lost 1 base to trimming and J lost 6 bases, with 18 bases between them. The CDR3 runs to 16 residues. The germline gives CDR1 SGHTA, CDR2 FQGNSA. In DNA form, the CDR3 reads TGTGCCAGCAGCTTAGGAGGAACCTCCTTTTCCAATGGCTACACCTTC. It is translated as CASSLGGTSFSNGYTF.

The rearrangement joins TRBV27 to TRBJ1-4, with D uncertain. V lost 2 bases to trimming and J lost 14 bases, with 15 bases between them. This CDR3 is 13 amino acids long. CDR1 MNHEY and CDR2 SMNVEV come from the germline V gene (reference sequence). The CDR3 loop reads CASSLRPREVLFF. CDR3 nucleotides: TGTGCCAGCAGTTTACGTCCTCGAGAGGTCCTGTTTTTT. The full variable domain, rest sourced from reference TRBV27 and TRBJ1-4, is EAQVTQNPRYLITVTGKKLTVTCSQNMNHEYMSWYRQDPGLGLRQIYYSMNVEVTDKGDVPEGYKVSRKEKRNFPLILESPSPNQTSLYFCASSLRPREVLFFGSGTQLSVL.

Here the CDR3 reads CASSQDRTDTSTNEKLFF. DNA of the CDR3: TGCGCCAGCAGCCAAGACCGAACCGACACTTCAACTAATGAAAAACTGTTTTTT. V usage is TRBV4-1 and J usage is TRBJ1-4; D call uncertain. Germline V gene sequence: CDR1 MGHRA, CDR2 YSYEKL. Trimming took 0 bases from V and 0 from J, leaving 14 bases between them. The CDR3 runs to 18 residues.

The V call is TRBV19, the J call TRBJ1-2; a weak D match, TRBD1 (5 bases). V was cut by 3 bases and J by 4 bases, with 9 bases left in between. The CDR3 is 13 amino acids. Germline V gene sequence: CDR1 LNHDA, CDR2 SQIVND (reference sequence). Here the CDR3 reads CASSIQGTYGYTF. DNA for the CDR3: TGTGCCAGTAGTATTCAGGGTACCTATGGCTACACCTTC.

The CDR3 loop is CASRQTRNSYNEQFF. CDR3 nucleotides: TGTGCCAGCAGACAAACTAGAAATAGCTACAATGAGCAGTTCTTC. The chain employs TRBV6-5 and TRBJ2-1; a weak D match, TRBD2 (5 bases). Trimming removed 6 bases at V and 3 bases at J, with 15 bases between. CDR1 is MNHEY, CDR2 SVGAGI, per germline. The CDR3 is made up of 15 amino acids.

The chain is built from TRBV6-1 and TRBJ1-5; possibly TRBD1 for D (5 bases). CDR1 is MNHNS, CDR2 SASEGT, per germline. This CDR3 spans 15 amino acids. Trimming took off 10 bases at V and 0 bases at J, with 16 bases between the two ends. The CDR3 reads CAIRPGVTSNQPQHF. The CDR3 region has the DNA TGTGCCATCAGGCCGGGGGTTACTAGCAATCAGCCCCAGCATTTT.

The chain recombines TRBV7-3 with TRBJ2-7, with 8 bases fitting TRBD1. V lost 5 bases and J lost 5; bases outside the gene matches: 11. The CDR3 consists of 15 residues. Germline CDR1 reads SGHTA; CDR2 reads FQGTGA. The CDR3 DNA reads TGTGCCAGCAGCCCTGGATTGGGACAGGTTGACGAGCAGTACTTC. It encodes CASSPGLGQVDEQYF.

This clone was found once. V usage is TRBV2 and J usage is TRBJ2-5; D may be TRBD1 (5 bases). The CDR3 sequence is 13 residues long. Trimming removed 5 bases at V and 3 bases at J, with 10 bases between. Germline values: CDR1 SNHLY, CDR2 FYNNEI. CDR3 nucleotides: TGTGCCAGCAGTCCTCCAGGGAAAGAGACCCAGTACTTC. The encoded protein is CASSPPGKETQYF. Complete variable domain (other parts from reference TRBV2 and TRBJ2-5): EPEVTQTPSHQVTQMGQEVILRCVPISNHLYFYWYRQILGQKVEFLVSFYNNEISEKSEIFDDQFSVERPDGSNFTLKIRSTKLEDSAMYFCASSPPGKETQYFGPGTRLLVL.

This clone showed up just once. The rearrangement links TRBV5-1 to TRBJ1-3; 8 bases map to TRBD1. The CDR3 sequence is 18 residues long. The V gene end was trimmed by 4 bases and the J gene end by 0 bases; junction bases not matched to a gene: 12. Germline assignment: CDR1 SGHRS and CDR2 YFSETQ. CDR3 region: CASSILPGQENSGNTIYF. The DNA of the CDR3 is TGCGCCAGCAGCATACTTCCGGGACAGGAGAACTCTGGAAACACCATATATTTT.

The chain has TRBV6-1 and TRBJ1-2, with D unresolved. Per germline, CDR1 MNHNS and CDR2 SASEGT. The CDR3 is 16 amino acids. V shed 6 bases and J shed 0 bases, with 17 bases lying between them. The CDR3 region is CASRESGGGTNYGYTF. For the CDR3, the DNA is TGTGCCAGCAGGGAATCGGGAGGAGGAACTAACTATGGCTACACCTTC.

This chain uses TRBV4-1 with TRBJ1-2, with D tentatively TRBD1 (6 bases). The germline V and J ends were trimmed by 2 bases and 4 bases, with 14 bases remaining between them. CDR3 length equals 15 residues. The germline CDR1 and CDR2 sequences are MGHRA and YSYEKL. The CDR3 loop is CASSQRTDSFYGYTF. The DNA of the CDR3 is TGCGCCAGCAGCCAAAGAACGGACAGCTTCTATGGCTACACCTTC.

The gene calls are TRBV28 and TRBJ1-1; D gene unclear. The CDR3 is made up of 12 amino acids. Germline V gives CDR1 MDHEN, CDR2 SYDVKM. V lost 7 bases and J lost 1, with 7 bases in between. The CDR3 is CASKLQNTEAFF. CDR3 nucleotides: TGTGCCAGCAAACTTCAGAACACTGAAGCTTTCTTT.

This chain links TRBV7-9 with TRBJ2-5, with D maybe TRBD2 (6 bases). Germline V gives CDR1 SEHNR, CDR2 FQNEAQ (reference sequence). This CDR3 contains 16 residues. Trimming stripped 6 bases from V and 1 base from J, with 18 bases between. This CDR3 is CASSPEWRELQETQYF. CDR3 DNA: TGTGCCAGCAGTCCTGAGTGGAGGGAGCTCCAAGAGACCCAGTACTTC.

Details on this clone: At one end the junction does not follow the germline gene, possibly because of a read error. This chain links TRBV13 with TRBJ1-1; 10 bases line up with TRBD1. Germline CDR1 is PRHDT and CDR2 is FYEKMQ (reference sequence). The CDR3 covers 15 residues. The DNA of the CDR3 is TGTGCCAGCAGCTCGACGGGACAGGGGAACGCTGAAGCTTTCTTT. Protein sequence: CASSSTGQGNAEAFF.

V and J are TRBV5-1 and TRBJ1-1, with 7 bases identical to TRBD1. V was pared by 4 bases and J by 11 bases, with 14 bases of the junction left unmatched. Per the germline V gene, CDR1 is SGHRS and CDR2 is YFSETQ. This CDR3 spans 14 amino acids. The CDR3 loop reads CASSAGTDGRGAFF. The CDR3 region has the DNA TGCGCCAGCAGCGCGGGGACAGATGGGAGAGGCGCTTTCTTT.

The chain employs TRBV5-1 and TRBJ1-1; D is possibly TRBD1 (5 bases). The CDR3 consists of 14 residues. V lost 1 base, J lost 1 base, and 8 bases lay in between. CDR1 and CDR2 from the germline V gene are SGHRS and YFSETQ. The DNA for the CDR3 is TGCGCCAGCAGCTTGTGGGGGGAGAACACTGAAGCTTTCTTT. Amino acids: CASSLWGENTEAFF.

The rearrangement uses TRBV9 and TRBJ2-7; 8 nucleotides match TRBD1. CDR3 size: 15 residues. Germline CDR1 SGDLS, CDR2 YYNGEE. J was trimmed by 3 bases and V by 3 bases; bases with no gene match: 8. The CDR3 DNA sequence: TGTGCCAGCAGCGCCACCGGACAGGGCTTCTACGAGCAGTACTTC. Encoded protein: CASSATGQGFYEQYF.